The 11 T cell receptor beta chains reported below all come from one sample, sequenced in a study of blood T cell repertoires in COVID-19. Sequenced by immunoSEQ multiplex PCR; TCRdb stores in-frame clones only, minus some. This sample yields 150,000 to 200,000 clones, of which 80% to 90% are seen a single time; about 1.9% belongs to the top ten. Material: peripheral blood. The receptors were gathered from a man aged 18 to 29 who had recovered from COVID-19.

V usage is TRBV11-2 and J usage is TRBJ1-1; tentatively, D is TRBD1 (6 bases). The CDR3 covers 15 residues. V was trimmed by 5 bases and J by 2 bases, leaving 15 bases between them. Germline-derived CDR1 and CDR2 are SGHAT and FQNNGV. The CDR3 loop is CASSPLLGTNTEAFF. The DNA for the CDR3 is TGTGCCAGCAGCCCCTTACTGGGGACAAACACTGAAGCTTTCTTT.

V usage is TRBV7-9 and J usage is TRBJ2-2; D remains unclear. V dropped 5 bases and J dropped 4 bases, with 14 bases sitting between them. There are 15 residues in the CDR3. From germline, CDR1 is SEHNR and CDR2 FQNEAQ (reference sequence). For the CDR3, the DNA is TGTGCCAGCAGCCCCGGCGCGGTTCTCACCGGGGAGCTGTTTTTT. This encodes CASSPGAVLTGELFF.

The sample holds one count of this clone. This chain uses TRBV19 with TRBJ1-1; D is ambiguous. The V and J ends lost 4 bases and 1 base respectively, with 13 bases between them. The CDR3 is 15 residues long. Germline CDR1 is LNHDA and CDR2 is SQIVND (reference sequence). The chain's CDR3 is CASSRTSRGNTEAFF. In nucleotides, the CDR3 is TGTGCCAGTAGTAGGACCTCTCGGGGGAACACTGAAGCTTTCTTT.

This chain joins TRBV15 and TRBJ2-3, with 8 bases identical to TRBD2. This CDR3 comprises 14 residues. Trimming cost V 4 bases and J 4 bases; bases outside gene matches: 4. The V gene's germline CDR1 is LNHNV and CDR2 YYDKDF (reference sequence). The CDR3 protein is CATSNGRAADTQYF. In DNA form, the CDR3 reads TGTGCCACCAGCAACGGGAGGGCCGCAGATACGCAGTATTTT.

The chain uses TRBV19 and TRBJ2-3; TRBD2 matches at 8 bases. The CDR3 extends over 15 amino acids. Germline CDR1 is LNHDA and CDR2 is SQIVND (reference sequence). V lost 5 bases to trimming and J lost 1 base; unmatched junction nucleotides: 5. Written as DNA, the CDR3 is TGTGCCAGTAGTCCCCCCGGGGGGGGCACAGATACGCAGTATTTT. This translates into CASSPPGGGTDTQYF.

This clone was observed once. The chain combines TRBV28 with TRBJ2-5; possible D gene TRBD1, 6 bases. Trimming removed 6 bases at V and 4 bases at J, with 12 bases between. Per the germline V gene, CDR1 is MDHEN and CDR2 is SYDVKM. There are 13 residues in the CDR3. The CDR3 sequence is CASSNRVPETQYF. CDR3 nucleotide sequence: TGTGCCAGCAGCAACAGGGTCCCAGAGACCCAGTACTTC.

The chain carries TRBV5-1 and TRBJ2-7, with D possibly matching TRBD2 (6 bases). Trimming left V 4 bases short and J 4 bases short, with 15 bases between. CDR3 size: 14 residues. Germline CDR1 and CDR2: SGHRS and YFSETQ. The CDR3 here is CASSPGGPFYEQYF. The CDR3 DNA reads TGCGCCAGCAGCCCCGGAGGGCCTTTTTACGAGCAGTACTTC.

The chain combines TRBV2 with TRBJ1-2; D might be TRBD1 (5 bases). The length of the CDR3 is 12 residues. V was clipped by 7 bases and J by 5 bases, with 11 bases between them. Germline CDR1 reads SNHLY; CDR2 reads FYNNEI. The CDR3 DNA sequence: TGTGCCAGCAACATGGGGGGTTATGGCTACACCTTC. Its protein is CASNMGGYGYTF.

The rearrangement joins TRBV5-4 to TRBJ1-1; possibly TRBD1 for D (5 bases). The CDR3 extends over 14 amino acids. Germline loops: CDR1 SGHNT, CDR2 YYREEE (reference sequence). The V gene lost 1 base and the J gene lost 5 bases, with 12 bases spanning the gap. The CDR3 here is CASSLRGRGTEAFF. CDR3 nucleotides: TGTGCCAGCAGCTTGCGGGGGAGAGGAACTGAAGCTTTCTTT.

V usage is TRBV4-1 and J usage is TRBJ2-3, with 13 nucleotides matching TRBD2. V was clipped by 1 base and J by 4 bases; unmatched bases: 8. The CDR3 is made up of 18 amino acids. CDR1 is MGHRA, CDR2 YSYEKL, per germline. CDR3 protein: CASSQGLAGGDTPDTQYF. CDR3 DNA: TGCGCCAGCAGCCAAGGACTAGCGGGAGGAGACACCCCAGATACGCAGTATTTT.

The V call is TRBV6-2 or TRBV6-3, the J call TRBJ1-4, with D perhaps TRBD1 (6 bases). Germline lookup yields CDR1 MNHEY and CDR2 SVGEGT. The CDR3 is 14 amino acids. V lost 6 bases to trimming and J lost 5 bases, with 13 bases between them. The CDR3 DNA follows: TGTGCCAGCAGCCCAGACAGGACAAATGAAAAACTGTTTTTT. This codes for CASSPDRTNEKLFF.